This is a list of T cell receptor beta chains from one sample in a study of graft-versus-host responses after intestinal transplantation. Clones were sequenced by immunoSEQ multiplex PCR, and TCRdb holds only the in-frame ones, with some missing. Among under 80,000 clones listed, 80% to 95% were seen once. Here the sequenced sample was PBMCs, taken 98 days after intestinal transplantation. The source is a human patient who received an intestinal transplant, so some T cells may come from the graft donor. The CDR3 runs from the conserved cysteine through the conserved F or W. The D gene is left open where the match is weak. Expanded clones get a size class; other rows say once, few or many, or leave the size out.

clone size	D gene	V gene	J gene	CDR3 protein	CDR3 DNA
-	-	TRBV6-1	TRBJ1-1	CASSEGVGNTEAFF	TGTGCCAGCAGTGAAGGGGTAGGGAACACTGAAGCTTTCTTT
once	-	TRBV30	TRBJ2-1	CAWSPQGLTDNEQFF	TGTGCCTGGAGTCCACAGGGACTAACCGACAATGAGCAGTTCTTC
few	-	TRBV11-3	TRBJ2-3	CASSLGWGPKDTQYF	TGTGCCAGCAGCTTAGGGTGGGGACCCAAGGATACGCAGTATTTT
-	TRBD1	TRBV27	TRBJ2-2	CASSLSQGGTGELFF	TGTGCCAGCAGTTTATCACAGGGGGGCACCGGGGAGCTGTTTTTT
-	-	TRBV19	TRBJ1-5	CASSKVTKVSGTYSNQPQHF	TGTGCCAGTAGTAAGGTCACTAAAGTCTCCGGGACATATAGCAATCAGCCCCAGCATTTT
-	-	TRBV7-2	TRBJ1-6	CASSLVPGDNSPLHF	TGTGCCAGCAGCTTAGTGCCAGGGGACAATTCACCCCTCCACTTT
-	-	TRBV6-5	TRBJ2-4	CASSQFTGHIQYF	TGTGCCAGCAGCCAGTTCACGGGACACATTCAGTACTTC
-	TRBD1	TRBV6-5	TRBJ1-2	CASSYEGTGGYGYTF	TGTGCCAGCAGTTACGAAGGGACAGGGGGTTATGGCTACACCTTC
few	-	TRBV30	TRBJ1-2	CAWSAGGGGYTF	TGTGCCTGGAGCGCGGGGGGCGGGGGCTACACCTTC
-	-	TRBV5-1	TRBJ1-2	CASSARGGWNGYTF	TGCGCCAGCAGCGCACGGGGGGGATGGAATGGCTACACCTTC
-	-	TRBV28	TRBJ1-5	CASSSPTGLGSQPQHF	TGTGCCAGCAGTTCACCGACAGGCCTCGGGAGTCAGCCCCAGCATTTT
-	TRBD2	TRBV7-8	TRBJ2-3	CASSSPGTSLVTQYF	TGTGCCAGCAGCTCCCCGGGGACTAGCCTGGTTACGCAGTATTTT
-	TRBD1	TRBV25-1	TRBJ2-3	CASSEYVRTGGTDTQYF	TGTGCCAGCAGTGAATATGTGCGGACAGGTGGAACAGATACGCAGTATTTT
-	-	TRBV25-1	TRBJ2-2	CASSLSANTGELFF	TGTGCCAGCAGTTTAAGCGCGAACACCGGGGAGCTGTTTTTT
once	TRBD1	TRBV6-1	TRBJ2-7	CASGRTGGSYEQYF	TGTGCCAGCGGGCGGACAGGGGGCTCCTACGAGCAGTACTTC
-	-	TRBV7-2	TRBJ2-5	CASRNRGGRQETQYF	TGTGCCAGCAGGAATAGGGGCGGAAGACAAGAGACCCAGTACTTC
-	TRBD1	TRBV5-5	TRBJ2-1	CASSPDRVEQFF	TGTGCCAGCAGCCCCGACAGGGTGGAGCAGTTCTTC
-	-	TRBV9	TRBJ2-1	CASSAAPEGEQFF	TGTGCCAGCAGCGCGGCCCCAGAAGGCGAGCAGTTCTTC
-	-	TRBV28	TRBJ1-1	CASSLGAEAFF	TGTGCCAGCAGTTTGGGGGCTGAAGCTTTCTTT
-	-	TRBV6-1	TRBJ2-7	CASSFDRFYEQYF	TGTGCCAGCAGTTTTGACAGGTTCTACGAGCAGTACTTC
-	-	TRBV9	TRBJ2-2	CASSVAWTTNTGELFF	TGTGCCAGCAGCGTAGCGTGGACTACGAACACCGGGGAGCTGTTTTTT
-	-	TRBV27	TRBJ1-5	CASRPQGRGNQPQHF	TGTGCCAGCAGGCCACAGGGTCGGGGCAATCAGCCCCAGCATTTT
-	-	TRBV6-5	TRBJ2-7	CASSAYTGIYEQYF	TGTGCCAGCAGTGCCTATACCGGGATCTACGAGCAGTACTTC
-	-	TRBV2	TRBJ1-1	CASGEGLWTEAFF	TGTGCCAGCGGCGAGGGGTTGTGGACTGAAGCTTTCTTT
-	TRBD1	TRBV6-1	TRBJ2-2	CASRVGQFNTGELFF	TGTGCCAGCAGAGTGGGACAGTTCAACACCGGGGAGCTGTTTTTT
-	-	TRBV7-3	TRBJ2-5	CASSPTPGLRQETQYF	TGTGCCAGCAGCCCGACCCCGGGACTTCGGCAAGAGACCCAGTACTTC
once	TRBD1	TRBV6-5	TRBJ2-5	CASSPRDRHQETQYF	TGTGCCAGCAGTCCCCGGGACAGGCACCAAGAGACCCAGTACTTC
-	-	TRBV6-6	TRBJ2-1	CASSYLREGNEQFF	TGTGCCAGCAGTTACCTGCGTGAGGGCAATGAGCAGTTCTTC
-	TRBD2	TRBV7-8	TRBJ2-1	CASPPKGLPPSEQFF	TGTGCCAGCCCCCCAAAGGGACTACCCCCTAGTGAGCAGTTCTTC
once	-	TRBV11-2	TRBJ2-2	CASSSPRRNNTGELFF	TGTGCCAGCAGCTCCCCAAGGAGGAATAACACCGGGGAGCTGTTTTTT
-	-	TRBV7-9	TRBJ2-5	CASSFEGQKTQYF	TGTGCCAGCAGCTTCGAGGGTCAAAAGACCCAGTACTTC
-	-	TRBV28	TRBJ2-6	CASSLFTGISGANVLTF	TGTGCCAGCAGTTTATTCACGGGGATCTCTGGGGCCAACGTCCTGACTTTC
-	-	TRBV5-1	TRBJ1-1	CASSLPGNTEAFF	TGCGCCAGCAGCTTGCCGGGGAACACTGAAGCTTTCTTT
-	TRBD1	TRBV5-1	TRBJ1-3	CASSWTGALSGNTIYF	TGCGCCAGCAGCTGGACAGGGGCCTTAAGTGGAAACACCATATATTTT
-	-	TRBV11-2	TRBJ2-3	CASSLGWTYTDTQYF	TGTGCCAGCAGCTTAGGGTGGACCTACACAGATACGCAGTATTTT
-	-	TRBV10-3	TRBJ2-7	CATRALGLYEQYF	TGTGCCACCCGCGCTCTAGGCTTATACGAGCAGTACTTC
-	-	TRBV29-1	TRBJ2-1	CSVSSGPLDEQFF	TGCAGCGTCTCGAGCGGCCCCTTGGATGAGCAGTTCTTC